This T cell receptor beta chain was sequenced for a study of blood T cell repertoires in COVID-19. A case of COVID-19 had been met by exposed participants within 2 weeks before study entry. Sequencing was performed with immunoSEQ multiplex PCR; in TCRdb, only in-frame clones are kept and a portion is missing. There are 130,000 to 150,000 clones in the sample; roughly 89% occur only once, and 5% to 7% lies in the top ten. CDR1 is MNHEY, CDR2 SMNVEV, per germline (reference sequence). The length of the CDR3 is 13 residues. V lost 5 bases, J lost 0 bases, and 7 bases lay in between. Sequencing input: PBMCs or T cells enriched from blood (not recorded which). This rearrangement joins TRBV27 to TRBJ1-1; D call uncertain. This clonotype originated in a woman between 50 and 59 years old who had been exposed to COVID-19. The CDR3 loop reads CASSLGLNTEAFF. The CDR3 nucleotides read TGTGCCAGCAGTCTCGGGTTGAACACTGAAGCTTTCTTT.